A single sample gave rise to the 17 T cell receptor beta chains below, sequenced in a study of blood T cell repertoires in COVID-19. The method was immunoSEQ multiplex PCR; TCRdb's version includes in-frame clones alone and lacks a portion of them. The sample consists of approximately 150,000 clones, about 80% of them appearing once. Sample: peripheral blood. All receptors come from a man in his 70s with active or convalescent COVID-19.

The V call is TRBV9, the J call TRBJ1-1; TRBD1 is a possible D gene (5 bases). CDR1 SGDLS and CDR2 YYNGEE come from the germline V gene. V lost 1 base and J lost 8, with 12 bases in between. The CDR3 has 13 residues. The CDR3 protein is CASSVSPSGEAFF. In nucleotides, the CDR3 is TGTGCCAGCAGCGTAAGCCCCTCAGGGGAAGCTTTCTTT.

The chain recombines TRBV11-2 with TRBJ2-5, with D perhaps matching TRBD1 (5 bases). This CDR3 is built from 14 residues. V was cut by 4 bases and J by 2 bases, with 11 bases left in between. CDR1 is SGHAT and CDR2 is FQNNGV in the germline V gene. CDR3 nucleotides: TGTGCCAGCAGCTCCCGCCCAGGGCAAGAGACCCAGTACTTC. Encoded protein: CASSSRPGQETQYF.

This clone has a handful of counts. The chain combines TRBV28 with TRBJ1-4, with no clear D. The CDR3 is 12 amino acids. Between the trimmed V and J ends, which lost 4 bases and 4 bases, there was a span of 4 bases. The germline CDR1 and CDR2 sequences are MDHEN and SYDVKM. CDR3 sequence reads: CASSSLNEKLFF. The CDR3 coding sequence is TGTGCCAGCAGTTCCCTTAATGAAAAACTGTTTTTT.

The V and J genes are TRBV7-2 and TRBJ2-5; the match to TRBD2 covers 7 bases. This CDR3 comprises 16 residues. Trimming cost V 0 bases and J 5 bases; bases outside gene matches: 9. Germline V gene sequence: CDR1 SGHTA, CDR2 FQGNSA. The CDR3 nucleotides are TGTGCCAGCAGCTTAGCGGGGGGGACTCAAGGGGAGACCCAGTACTTC. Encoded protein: CASSLAGGTQGETQYF.

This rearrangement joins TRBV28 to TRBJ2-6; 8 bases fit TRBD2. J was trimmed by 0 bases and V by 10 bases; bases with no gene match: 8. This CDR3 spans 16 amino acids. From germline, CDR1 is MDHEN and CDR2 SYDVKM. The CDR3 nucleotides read TGTGCCACCGACGGCGGGAGGTACTCTGGGGCCAACGTCCTGACTTTC. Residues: CATDGGRYSGANVLTF.

DNA of the CDR3: TGTGCCAGCAGCCTAGGGACAGGGCTGAGTGCTAACTATGGCTACACCTTC. Encoded protein: CASSLGTGLSANYGYTF. The chain employs TRBV3-1 (or the pseudogene TRBV3-2) and TRBJ1-2, with TRBD1 identical over 9 bases. The CDR3 extends over 17 amino acids. Germline V gene sequence: CDR1 LGHDT, CDR2 YNNKEL (reference sequence). J was trimmed by 0 bases and V by 4 bases; bases with no gene match: 9.

CDR3 nucleotide sequence: TGTGCCAGCAAGGGGAACAGGGAGAACACTGAAGCTTTCTTT. Encoded protein: CASKGNRENTEAFF. J is TRBJ1-1 and V is TRBV2; tentatively, D is TRBD1 (6 bases). Germline V gene data show CDR1 as SNHLY and CDR2 as FYNNEI. The V end lost 7 bases, the J end lost 1 base, and 13 bases lay between the germline ends. CDR3 length equals 14 residues.

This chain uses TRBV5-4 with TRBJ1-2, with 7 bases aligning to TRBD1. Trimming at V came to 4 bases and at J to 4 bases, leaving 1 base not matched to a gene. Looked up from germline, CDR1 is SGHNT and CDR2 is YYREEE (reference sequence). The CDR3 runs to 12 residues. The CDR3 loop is CASSRDSYGYTF. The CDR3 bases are TGTGCCAGCAGCCGGGACAGCTATGGCTACACCTTC.

The CDR3 DNA sequence: TGTGCCACCAGAACAGCCGGGACAGGGGCCGAGCAGTACTTC. Protein product: CATRTAGTGAEQYF. The chain has TRBV6-5 and TRBJ2-7; 10 positions match TRBD1. There are 14 residues in the CDR3. From germline, CDR1 is MNHEY and CDR2 SVGAGI. V was pared by 10 bases and J by 6 bases, with 12 bases of the junction left unmatched.

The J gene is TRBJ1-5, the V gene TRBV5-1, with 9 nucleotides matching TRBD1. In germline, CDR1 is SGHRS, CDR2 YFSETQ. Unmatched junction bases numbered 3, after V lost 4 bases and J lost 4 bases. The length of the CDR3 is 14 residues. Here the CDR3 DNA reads TGCGCCAGCAGCCCGGACAGGGGTAATCAGCCCCAGCATTTT. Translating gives CASSPDRGNQPQHF.

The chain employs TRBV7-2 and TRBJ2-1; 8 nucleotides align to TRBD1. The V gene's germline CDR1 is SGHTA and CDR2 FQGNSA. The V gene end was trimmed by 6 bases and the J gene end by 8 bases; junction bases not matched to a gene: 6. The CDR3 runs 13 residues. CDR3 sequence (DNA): TGTGCCAGCAGGACAGGGGCGGGCGATGAGCAGTTCTTC. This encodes CASRTGAGDEQFF.

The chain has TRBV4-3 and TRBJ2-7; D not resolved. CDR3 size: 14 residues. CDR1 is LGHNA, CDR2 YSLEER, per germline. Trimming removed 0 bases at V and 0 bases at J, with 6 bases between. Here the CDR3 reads CASSQERSSYEQYF. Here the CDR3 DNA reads TGCGCCAGCAGCCAAGAAAGGAGCTCCTACGAGCAGTACTTC.

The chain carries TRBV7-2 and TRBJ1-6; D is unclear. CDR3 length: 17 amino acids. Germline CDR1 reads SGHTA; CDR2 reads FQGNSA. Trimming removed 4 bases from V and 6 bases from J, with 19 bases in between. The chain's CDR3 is CASSSGSGRATNSPLHF. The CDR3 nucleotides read TGTGCCAGCAGCTCGGGATCGGGGAGGGCCACTAATTCACCCCTCCACTTT.

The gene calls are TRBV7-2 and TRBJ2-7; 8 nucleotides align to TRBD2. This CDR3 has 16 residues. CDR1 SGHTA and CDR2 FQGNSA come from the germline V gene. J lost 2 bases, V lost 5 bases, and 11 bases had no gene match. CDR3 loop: CASSPRGSGITYEQYF. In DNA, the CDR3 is TGTGCCAGCAGCCCCCGGGGTAGCGGGATTACCTACGAGCAGTACTTC.

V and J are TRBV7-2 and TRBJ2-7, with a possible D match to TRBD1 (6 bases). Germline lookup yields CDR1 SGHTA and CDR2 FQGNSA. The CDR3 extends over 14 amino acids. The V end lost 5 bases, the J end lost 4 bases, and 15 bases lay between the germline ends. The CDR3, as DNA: TGTGCCAGCAGCGTCCGGGACATTCAATACGAGCAGTACTTC. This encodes CASSVRDIQYEQYF.

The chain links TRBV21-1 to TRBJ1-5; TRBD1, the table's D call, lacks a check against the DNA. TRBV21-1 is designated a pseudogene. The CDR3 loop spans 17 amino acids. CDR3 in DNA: TGTGCAGAATCTAGGGGGCCGACACCAGTAGCCGATCAGCCCCAGCATTTT. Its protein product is CAESRGPTPVADQPQHF.

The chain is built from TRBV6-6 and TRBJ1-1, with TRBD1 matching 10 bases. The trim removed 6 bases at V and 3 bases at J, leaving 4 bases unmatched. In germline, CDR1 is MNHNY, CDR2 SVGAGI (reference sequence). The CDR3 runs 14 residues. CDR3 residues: CASSRTGGDTEAFF. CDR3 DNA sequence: TGTGCCAGCAGCCGGACAGGGGGTGACACTGAAGCTTTCTTT.